The present entry profiles one TCR beta chain with its context. This clone has just one count. What antigen it recognizes has not been identified. No clone much larger than this one lies a single base away; base qualities are absent. The germline V gene encodes CDR1 LGHNA and CDR2 YNFKEQ. The CDR3 holds 17 amino acids from the cysteine to the phenylalanine. Just CDR3 DNA is preserved here, 51 bases in frame from base 1. Trimming removed 4 bases from V and 4 bases from J; the gene matches leave 12 bases unexplained. Receptor libraries were prepared by the immunoSEQ multiplex PCR assay. TCRdb holds this immuneACCESS table with in-frame rearrangements only. Some clones are missing; in checked studies, unresolved V genes explain under half, and the rest has no known cause. Counted in this sample were 60,000 to 85,000 clones; about 96% of them appeared once. The ten largest account for approximately 0.2% of the sample.

The data belong to a study of technical replicates of blood from a handful of donors (dated by TCRdb to 2016 to 2017). The rearranged segments are TRBV4-2 and TRBJ2-3, and 9 bases in between align with TRBD2. The source is a human donor in good health. Sequencing was performed on T cells isolated from PBMCs. The CDR3 region: CASSPTRGRGGPDTQYF. The sequenced DNA is TGTGCCAGCAGCCCCACTAGGGGGCGGGGGGGGCCAGATACGCAGTATTTT.